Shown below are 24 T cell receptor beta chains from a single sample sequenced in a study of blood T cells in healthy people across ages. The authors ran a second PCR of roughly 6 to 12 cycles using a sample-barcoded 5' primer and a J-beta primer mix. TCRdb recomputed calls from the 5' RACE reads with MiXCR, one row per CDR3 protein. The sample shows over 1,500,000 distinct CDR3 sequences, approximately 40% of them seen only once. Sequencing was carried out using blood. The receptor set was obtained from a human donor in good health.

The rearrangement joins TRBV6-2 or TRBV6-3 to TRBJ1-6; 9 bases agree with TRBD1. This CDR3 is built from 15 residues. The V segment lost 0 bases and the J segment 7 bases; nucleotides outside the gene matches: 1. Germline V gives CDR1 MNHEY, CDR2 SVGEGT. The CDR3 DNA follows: TGTGCCAGCAGTTACTCGACAGGGGGAAATTCACCCCTCCACTTT. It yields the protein CASSYSTGGNSPLHF.

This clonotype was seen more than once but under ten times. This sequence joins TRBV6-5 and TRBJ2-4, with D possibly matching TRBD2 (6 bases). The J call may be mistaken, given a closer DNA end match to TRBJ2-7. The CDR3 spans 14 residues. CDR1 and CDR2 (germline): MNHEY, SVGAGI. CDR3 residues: CASSSAQRGFEQYF. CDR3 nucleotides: TGTGCCAGCAGTTCCGCTCAACGGGGGTTCGAGCAGTACTTC.

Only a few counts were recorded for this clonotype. Here the CDR3 DNA reads TGCAGCGTTTCTGACAGGGTCTATGGCTACACCTTC. Protein: CSVSDRVYGYTF. The chain links TRBV29-1 to TRBJ1-2, with TRBD1 matching over 7 bases. Losses at the gene ends were 5 bases for V and 4 bases for J; bases not matched to a gene: 4. Germline V gene lookup returns CDR1 SQVTM and CDR2 ANQGSEA. The CDR3 extends over 12 amino acids.

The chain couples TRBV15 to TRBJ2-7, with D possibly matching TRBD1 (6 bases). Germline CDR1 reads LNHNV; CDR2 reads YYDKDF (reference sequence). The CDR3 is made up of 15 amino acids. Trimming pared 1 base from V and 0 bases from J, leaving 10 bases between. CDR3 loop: CATSRGVQGSYEQYF. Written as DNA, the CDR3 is TGTGCCACCAGCAGAGGAGTACAGGGCTCCTACGAGCAGTACTTC.

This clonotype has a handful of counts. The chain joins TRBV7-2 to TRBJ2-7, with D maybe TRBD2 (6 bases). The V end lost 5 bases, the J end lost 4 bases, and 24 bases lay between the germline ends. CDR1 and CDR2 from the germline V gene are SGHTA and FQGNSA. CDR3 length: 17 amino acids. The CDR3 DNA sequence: TGTGCCAGCAGCCGATTGCAAGTGGGACTCCCATTTTACGAGCAGTACTTC. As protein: CASSRLQVGLPFYEQYF. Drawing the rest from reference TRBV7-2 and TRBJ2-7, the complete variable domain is GAGVSQSPSNKVTEKGKDVELRCDPISGHTALYWYRQSLGQGLEFLIYFQGNSAPDKSGLPSDRFSAERTGGSVSTLTIQRTQQEDSAVYLCASSRLQVGLPFYEQYFGPGTRLTVT.

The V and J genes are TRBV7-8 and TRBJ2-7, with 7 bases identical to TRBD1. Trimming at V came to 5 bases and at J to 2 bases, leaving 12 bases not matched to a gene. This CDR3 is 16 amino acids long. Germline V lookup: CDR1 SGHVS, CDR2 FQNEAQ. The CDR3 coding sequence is TGTGCCAGCAGCCCAGACTCGGGACAGAGCCCCTACGAGCAGTACTTC. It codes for CASSPDSGQSPYEQYF.

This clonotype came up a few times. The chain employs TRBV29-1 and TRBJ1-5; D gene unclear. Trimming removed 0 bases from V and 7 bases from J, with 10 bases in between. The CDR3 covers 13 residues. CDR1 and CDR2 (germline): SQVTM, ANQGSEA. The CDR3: CSVEESPGQPQHF. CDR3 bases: TGCAGCGTTGAAGAGTCCCCGGGGCAGCCCCAGCATTTT.

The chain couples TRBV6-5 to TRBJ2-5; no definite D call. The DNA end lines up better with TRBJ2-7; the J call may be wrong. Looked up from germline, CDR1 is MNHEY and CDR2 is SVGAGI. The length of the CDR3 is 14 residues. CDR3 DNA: TGTGCCAGCAGTTACACCCGGTTAAGGGACGAGCAGTACTTC. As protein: CASSYTRLRDEQYF.

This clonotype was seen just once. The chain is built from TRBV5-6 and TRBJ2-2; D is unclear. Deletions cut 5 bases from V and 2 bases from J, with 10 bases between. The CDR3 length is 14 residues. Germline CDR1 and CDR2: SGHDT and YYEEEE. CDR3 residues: CASSRTDNTGELFF. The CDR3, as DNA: TGTGCCAGCAGTAGGACGGATAACACCGGGGAGCTGTTTTTT.

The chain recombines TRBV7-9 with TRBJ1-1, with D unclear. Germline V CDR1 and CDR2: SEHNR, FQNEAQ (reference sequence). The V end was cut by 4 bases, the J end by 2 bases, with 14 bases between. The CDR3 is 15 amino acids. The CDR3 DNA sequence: TGTGCCAGCAGCTCAAAAGGACGGATAAACACTGAAGCTTTCTTT. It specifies CASSSKGRINTEAFF.

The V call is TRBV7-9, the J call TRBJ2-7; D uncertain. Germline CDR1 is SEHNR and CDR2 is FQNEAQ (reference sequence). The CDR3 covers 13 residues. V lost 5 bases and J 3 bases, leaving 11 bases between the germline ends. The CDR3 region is CASSLQSVYEQYF. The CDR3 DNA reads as TGTGCCAGCAGCCTCCAGTCTGTCTACGAGCAGTACTTC.

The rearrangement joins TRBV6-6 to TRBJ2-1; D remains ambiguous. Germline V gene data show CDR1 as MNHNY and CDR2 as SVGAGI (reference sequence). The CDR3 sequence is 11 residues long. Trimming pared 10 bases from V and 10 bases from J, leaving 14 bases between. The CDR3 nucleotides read TGTGCCACCTCCTTTAGGCGAGAGCAGTTCTTC. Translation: CATSFRREQFF.

For the CDR3, the DNA is TGCAGTGCTATAGCGGGGGGGCACACAGATACGCAGTATTTT. Translation gives CSAIAGGHTDTQYF. The chain is built from TRBV20-1 and TRBJ2-3, with 11 positions matching TRBD2. The CDR3 length is 14 residues. The ends lost 4 bases at V and 2 bases at J; junction bases unmatched: 2. The germline CDR1 and CDR2 sequences are DFQATT and SNEGSKA (reference sequence).

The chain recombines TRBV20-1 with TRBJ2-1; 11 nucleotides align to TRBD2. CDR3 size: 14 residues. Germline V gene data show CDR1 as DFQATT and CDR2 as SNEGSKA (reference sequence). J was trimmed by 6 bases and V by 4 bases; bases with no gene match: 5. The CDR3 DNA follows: TGCAGTGCTAATAGCGGGGGGGCGATCAATGAGCAGTTCTTC. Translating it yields CSANSGGAINEQFF.

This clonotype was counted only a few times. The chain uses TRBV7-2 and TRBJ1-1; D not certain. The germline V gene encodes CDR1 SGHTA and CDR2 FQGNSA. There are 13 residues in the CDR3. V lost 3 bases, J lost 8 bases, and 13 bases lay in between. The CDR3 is CASSFRSWAEAFF. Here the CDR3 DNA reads TGTGCCAGCAGCTTTCGAAGTTGGGCAGAAGCTTTCTTT.

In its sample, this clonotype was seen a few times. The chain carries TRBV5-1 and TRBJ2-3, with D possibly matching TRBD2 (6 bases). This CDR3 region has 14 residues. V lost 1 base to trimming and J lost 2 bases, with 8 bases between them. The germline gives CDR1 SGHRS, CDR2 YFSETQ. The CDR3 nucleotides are TGCGCCAGCAGCTTGTGGACTATCACAGATACGCAGTATTTT. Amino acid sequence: CASSLWTITDTQYF.

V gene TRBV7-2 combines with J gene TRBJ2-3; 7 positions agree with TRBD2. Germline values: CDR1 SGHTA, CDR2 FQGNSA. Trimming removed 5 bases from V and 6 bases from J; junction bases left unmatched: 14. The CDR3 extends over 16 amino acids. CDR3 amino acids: CASSPKSGDRRDTQYF. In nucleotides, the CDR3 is TGTGCCAGCAGCCCGAAGAGCGGGGACCGACGGGATACGCAGTATTTT.

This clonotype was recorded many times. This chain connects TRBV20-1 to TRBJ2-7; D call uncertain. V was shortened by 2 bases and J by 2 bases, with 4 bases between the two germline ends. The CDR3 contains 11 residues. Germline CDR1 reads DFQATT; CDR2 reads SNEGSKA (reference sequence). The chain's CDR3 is CSARRTYEQYF. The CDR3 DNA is TGCAGTGCTAGAAGGACCTACGAGCAGTACTTC.

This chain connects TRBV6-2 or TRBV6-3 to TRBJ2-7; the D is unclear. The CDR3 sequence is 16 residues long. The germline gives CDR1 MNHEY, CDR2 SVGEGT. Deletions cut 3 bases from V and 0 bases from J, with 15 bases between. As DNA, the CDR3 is TGTGCCAGCAGTTATGGGGTCAGTTCGAGCTCCTACGAGCAGTACTTC. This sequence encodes CASSYGVSSSSYEQYF.

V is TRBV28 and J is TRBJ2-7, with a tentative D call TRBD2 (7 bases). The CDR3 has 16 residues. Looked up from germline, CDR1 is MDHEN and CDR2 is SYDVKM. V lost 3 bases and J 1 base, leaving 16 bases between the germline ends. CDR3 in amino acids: CASSLVRGAISYEQYF. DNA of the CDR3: TGTGCCAGCAGTTTGGTTCGGGGGGCCATTTCCTACGAGCAGTACTTC.

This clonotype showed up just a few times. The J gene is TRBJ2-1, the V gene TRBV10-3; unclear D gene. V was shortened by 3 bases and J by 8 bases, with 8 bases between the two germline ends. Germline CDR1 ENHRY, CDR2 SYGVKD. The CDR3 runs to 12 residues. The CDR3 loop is CAISDKGHEQFF. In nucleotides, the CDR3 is TGTGCCATCAGTGACAAAGGCCATGAGCAGTTCTTC.

The CDR3 coding sequence is TGCAGTGCTACCTCCCCCCTGGGTACAGGGGCCTACGAGCAGTACTTC. This gives the protein CSATSPLGTGAYEQYF. The chain carries TRBV20-1 and TRBJ2-4; TRBD1 matches at 7 bases. The DNA matches TRBJ2-7 better at its end, which makes the J call doubtful. Germline V gene sequence: CDR1 DFQATT, CDR2 SNEGSKA (reference sequence). This CDR3 is built from 16 residues.

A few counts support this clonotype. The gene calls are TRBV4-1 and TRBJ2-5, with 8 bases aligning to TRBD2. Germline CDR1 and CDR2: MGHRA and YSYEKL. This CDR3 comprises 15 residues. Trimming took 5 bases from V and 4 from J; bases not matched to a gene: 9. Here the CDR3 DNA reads TGCGCCAGCAGCGCCATTCGGGGGGGGCCAGAGACCCAGTACTTC. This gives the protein CASSAIRGGPETQYF.

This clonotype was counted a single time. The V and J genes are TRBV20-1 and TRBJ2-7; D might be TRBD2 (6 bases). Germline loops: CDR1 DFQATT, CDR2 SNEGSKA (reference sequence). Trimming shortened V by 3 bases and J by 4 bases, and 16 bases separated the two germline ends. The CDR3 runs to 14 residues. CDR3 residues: CSASEAGTHYEQYF. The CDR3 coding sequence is TGCAGTGCTAGCGAGGCCGGGACTCATTACGAGCAGTACTTC.